This T cell receptor (beta chain) was recovered during a study of beta chain features in type 1 diabetes. TCRB transcripts that were expressed got sequenced, as all of the isolated RNA had been reverse transcribed. Assay used: immunoSEQ multiplex PCR; TCRdb lists only in-frame clones, some missing. The sample shows about 250,000 clones, roughly 15% of them seen only once. Whole-study findings and limits: A moderate, significant TCRB CDR3 shortening appeared in type 1 diabetes across four CD4+ subsets. The study found fewer insertions and more deletions at VDJ junctions in type 1 diabetes patients.

Germline assignment: CDR1 LNHNV and CDR2 YYDKDF (reference sequence). Trimming left V 4 bases short and J 10 bases short, with 7 bases between. The CDR3 has 11 amino acids. Markers CD45RO/CCR7/CD25/CD127/CD95/CD27 served to sort CD4+ naive, central memory, regulatory and stem cell-like memory cells. This clone came up a few times. Its antigen is currently unknown. The chain combines TRBV15 with TRBJ1-4, with D uncertain. Input material: naive CD4+ T cells from blood. This receptor was identified in a woman aged 40-49 years in good health. The CDR3: CATSNAGKLFF. Written as DNA, the CDR3 is TGTGCCACCAGCAACGCGGGAAAACTGTTTTTT.